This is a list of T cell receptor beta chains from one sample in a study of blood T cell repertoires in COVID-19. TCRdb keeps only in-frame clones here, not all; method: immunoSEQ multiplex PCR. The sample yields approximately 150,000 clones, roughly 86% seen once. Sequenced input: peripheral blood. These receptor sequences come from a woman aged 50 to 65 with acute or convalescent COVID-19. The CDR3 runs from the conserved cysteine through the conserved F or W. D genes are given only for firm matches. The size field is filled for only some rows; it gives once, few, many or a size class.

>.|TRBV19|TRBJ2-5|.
TGTGCCAGTAGTATAGGCAGGGGATTCCAAGAGACCCAGTACTTC
CASSIGRGFQETQYF
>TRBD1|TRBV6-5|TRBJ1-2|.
TGTGCCAGCAGCGATACAGGGGGCCATGGCTACACCTTC
CASSDTGGHGYTF
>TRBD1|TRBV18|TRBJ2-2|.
TGTGCCAGCTCACTGGGGACAGGGTCGGCCGGGGAGCTGTTTTTT
CASSLGTGSAGELFF
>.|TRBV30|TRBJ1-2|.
TGTGCCTGGAGTCAATCGGGGAGACCGGTCTATGGCTACACCTTC
CAWSQSGRPVYGYTF
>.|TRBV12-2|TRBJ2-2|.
TGTGCAAGTCGCTTAGCGCAGGGGGGCACGGAGTCCGGGGAGCTGTTTTTT
CASRLAQGGTESGELFF
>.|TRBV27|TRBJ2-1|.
TGTGCCAGCAGTTTAACGATGACAGAGTTGGATGAGCAGTTCTTC
CASSLTMTELDEQFF
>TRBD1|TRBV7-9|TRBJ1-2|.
TGTGCCAGCAGCTATGGACAGGACGCTGGCTACACCTTC
CASSYGQDAGYTF
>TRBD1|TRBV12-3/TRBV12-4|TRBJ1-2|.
TGTGCCAGCAGTCTCAGGGGGGACTATGGCTACACCTTC
CASSLRGDYGYTF
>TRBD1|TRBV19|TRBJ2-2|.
TGTGCCAGTCACTACTCCGGGACAGTGAACACCGGGGAGCTGTTTTTT
CASHYSGTVNTGELFF
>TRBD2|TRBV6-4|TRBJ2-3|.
TGTGCCAGCAGTGATCCCGCGGGGGGCACAGATACGCAGTATTTT
CASSDPAGGTDTQYF
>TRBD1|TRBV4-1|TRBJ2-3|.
TGCGCCAGCAGCCAAGATACAGGGGAATCAGATACGCAGTATTTT
CASSQDTGESDTQYF
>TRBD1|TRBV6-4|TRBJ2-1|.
TGTGCCAGCAGCCCGGACAGGGGCTCCTACAATGAGCAGTTCTTC
CASSPDRGSYNEQFF
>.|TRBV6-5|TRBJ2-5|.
TGTGCCAGCAGTTACAAAGGAGAGGGATTCCAAGAGACCCAGTACTTC
CASSYKGEGFQETQYF
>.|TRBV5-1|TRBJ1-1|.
TGCGCCAGCAGCTTTGGACAGAACATAAGGAACACTGAAGCTTTCTTT
CASSFGQNIRNTEAFF
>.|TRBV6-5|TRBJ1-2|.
TGTGCCAGCAGTTACTCCTCGGGGGGCAGTTTCTATGGCTACACCTTC
CASSYSSGGSFYGYTF
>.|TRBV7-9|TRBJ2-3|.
TGTGCCAGCAGCCCACGGAGCACAGGTCATCCATCCACAGATACGCAGTATTTT
CASSPRSTGHPSTDTQYF
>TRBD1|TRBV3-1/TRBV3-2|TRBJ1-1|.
TGTGCCAGCAGCTTCCAGGACAGGGGGTTCACTGAAGCTTTCTTT
CASSFQDRGFTEAFF
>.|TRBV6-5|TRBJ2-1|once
TGTGCCAGCAGTTACACAGGCGGGGGCCTTTCCAATGAGCAGTTCTTC
CASSYTGGGLSNEQFF
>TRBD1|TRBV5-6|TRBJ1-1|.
TGTGCCAGCAGTTTCGGGACAGGGAACACTGAAGCTTTCTTT
CASSFGTGNTEAFF
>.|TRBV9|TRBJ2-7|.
TGTGCCAGCAGCGAGACCCGGGACAACTACGAGCAGTACTTC
CASSETRDNYEQYF
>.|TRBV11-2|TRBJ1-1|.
TGTGCCAGCAGCCCAACGCCCAGATATATGAACACTGAAGCTTTCTTT
CASSPTPRYMNTEAFF
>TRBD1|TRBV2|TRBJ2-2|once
TGTGCCAGCAGTGAATTGGGACAGGGGGTGCAGAGCGGGGAGCTGTTTTTT
CASSELGQGVQSGELFF
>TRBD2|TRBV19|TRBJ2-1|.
TGTGCCAGTCGAACGACTAGCGGGAGTTCCAATGAGCAGTTCTTC
CASRTTSGSSNEQFF
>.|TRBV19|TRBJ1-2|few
TGTGCCAGTAGTCCACTAAGAGCTAACTATGGCTACACCTTC
CASSPLRANYGYTF
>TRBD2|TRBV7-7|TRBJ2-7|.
TGTGCCAGCAGCTTTTCTAGCGGGGGGACCTACGAGCAGTACTTC
CASSFSSGGTYEQYF
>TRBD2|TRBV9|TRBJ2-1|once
TGTGCCAGCAGCGTAGACCCCCACGGTGCGGGGGATGAGCAGTTCTTC
CASSVDPHGAGDEQFF
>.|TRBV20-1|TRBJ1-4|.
TGCAGTGCTAGTCGGACTAATGAAAAACTGTTTTTT
CSASRTNEKLFF
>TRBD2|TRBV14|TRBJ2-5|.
TGTGCCAGCAGCCAAGTGGCTAGCGGGAGAATTGAGACCCAGTACTTC
CASSQVASGRIETQYF
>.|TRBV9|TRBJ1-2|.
TGTGCCAGCAGCACCCACAGGGTTAAGGACTATGGCTACACCTTC
CASSTHRVKDYGYTF
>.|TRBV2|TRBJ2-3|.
TGTGCCAGCATCGGAGCATCAGATACGCAGTATTTT
CASIGASDTQYF
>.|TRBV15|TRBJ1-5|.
TGTGCCACCAGCAGAGATCAGGGGAGCAATCAGCCCCAGCATTTT
CATSRDQGSNQPQHF
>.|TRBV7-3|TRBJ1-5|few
TGTGCCAGCAGCTTAACGTCCCTGACAGTTATGAATCAGCCCCAGCATTTT
CASSLTSLTVMNQPQHF
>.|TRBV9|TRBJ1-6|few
TGTGCCAGCAGCTCACAGAATTCACCCCTCCACTTT
CASSSQNSPLHF
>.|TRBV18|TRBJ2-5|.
TGTGCCAGCTCACCAACTCGGGACTCTACCGGGGAGACCCAGTACTTC
CASSPTRDSTGETQYF
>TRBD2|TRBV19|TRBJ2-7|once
TGTGCCAGTAACACGGGACTAGCGGGAGGGCCTTACGAGCAGTACTTC
CASNTGLAGGPYEQYF
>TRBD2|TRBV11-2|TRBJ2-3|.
TGTGCCAGCAGCTTAGTCCTAGGCGGGAGGGCCGTCGCAGATACGCAGTATTTT
CASSLVLGGRAVADTQYF
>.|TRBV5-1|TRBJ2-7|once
TGCGCCAGCAGCCCGTACGTGGAGCAGGGCGAGCAGTACTTC
CASSPYVEQGEQYF
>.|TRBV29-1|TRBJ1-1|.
TGCAGCGTGGACCCCGGGGGGGGTGAAGCTTTCTTT
CSVDPGGGEAFF
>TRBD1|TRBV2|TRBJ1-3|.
TGTGCCAGCAGTGGACAGGGGCAGGGTGGAAACACCATATATTTT
CASSGQGQGGNTIYF
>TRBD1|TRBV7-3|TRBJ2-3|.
TGTGCCAGCAGCCCAGTAGAGAGGACAGGGGGAACAGATACGCAGTATTTT
CASSPVERTGGTDTQYF
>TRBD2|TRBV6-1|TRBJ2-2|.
TGTGCCAGCAGTGAAGTTTTAAGCGGGAGGGCCCGCGGGGAGCTGTTTTTT
CASSEVLSGRARGELFF
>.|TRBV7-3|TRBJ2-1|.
TGTGCCAGCAGCTTAAGTGTGTGGAGGAATGAGCAGTTCTTC
CASSLSVWRNEQFF
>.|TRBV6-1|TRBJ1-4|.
TGTGCCAGCAGTGAAGCGTCAGGGGTCTGGGAAAAACTGTTTTTT
CASSEASGVWEKLFF
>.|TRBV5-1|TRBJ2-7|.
TGCGCCAGCAGCTTGGCCCCGGGGTTACGGGACGAGCAGTACTTC
CASSLAPGLRDEQYF
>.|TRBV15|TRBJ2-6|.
TGTGCCACCAGCAGAGATCCCGGGGCTGGGGCCAACGTCCTGACTTTC
CATSRDPGAGANVLTF
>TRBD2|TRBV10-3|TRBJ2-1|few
TGTGCCATCAGTCCTCCCAAAAGCGGGAGGGCATTCTACAATGAGCAGTTCTTC
CAISPPKSGRAFYNEQFF
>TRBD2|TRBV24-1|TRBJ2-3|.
TGTGCCACCAGTGGGGGGGGTCTAGTTAGCACAGATACGCAGTATTTT
CATSGGGLVSTDTQYF
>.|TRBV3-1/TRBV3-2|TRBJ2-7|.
TGTGCCAGCAGCCAATTAGCGGCCGTGAGCTACGAGCAGTACTTC
CASSQLAAVSYEQYF
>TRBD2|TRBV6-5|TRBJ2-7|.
TGTGCCAGCGGTCCGGGACTAGCGACCGAGCAGTACTTC
CASGPGLATEQYF
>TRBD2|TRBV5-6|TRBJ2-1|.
TGTGCCAGCAGCTTAGGACTAGCGGGGGTTATCGAGCAGTTCTTC
CASSLGLAGVIEQFF
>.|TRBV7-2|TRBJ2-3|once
TGTGCCAGCAGCGCGCCGACAGATACGCAGTATTTT
CASSAPTDTQYF
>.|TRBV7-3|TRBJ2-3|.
TGTGCCAGCAGCCCTAACACAGATACGCAGTATTTT
CASSPNTDTQYF
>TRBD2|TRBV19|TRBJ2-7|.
TGTGCCAGTAGTTTGAGGGGAGGGCAGGTGGAGTCCTACGAGCAGTACTTC
CASSLRGGQVESYEQYF